This TCR beta chain was captured by sequencing in a study of blood T cell repertoires in COVID-19. Germline lookup yields CDR1 SGHNT and CDR2 YYREEE (reference sequence). V trimming: 0 bases; J trimming: 3 bases; junction bases outside the gene matches: 8. The CDR3 spans 16 residues. Assay used: immunoSEQ multiplex PCR; TCRdb lists only in-frame clones, some missing. The data hold some 180,000 clones, with 82% observed a single time. This clone was seen once. Seattle-derived patients entered the study during active infection and were followed longitudinally. V is TRBV5-4 and J is TRBJ1-2, with TRBD1 matching over 7 bases. The sequence derives from a woman aged 60-75 years with COVID-19, enrolled during active disease. The sample consisted of peripheral blood. The CDR3 loop reads CASSLASAGGYYGYTF. In DNA, the CDR3 is TGTGCCAGCAGCTTGGCCTCGGCAGGGGGTTACTATGGCTACACCTTC.